This paragraph covers one T cell receptor beta chain sequence. Its specificity is unknown. The data derive from a study of shared clonotypes between healthy human individuals. Across the study: Donors were a couple of women and a few men aged 18 to 49. Study-level points and caveats: Among several donors, approximately 5% of naive CD4 clonotypes were found in common.

This table comes from immunoSEQ multiplex PCR, and its TCRdb copy is limited to in-frame clones, with some not included. The sample yields roughly 2 million clones, roughly 94% seen once. V lost 1 base to trimming and J lost 4 bases; unmatched junction nucleotides: 3. Looked up from germline, CDR1 is MGHRA and CDR2 is YSYEKL. The CDR3 is 16 residues long. J is TRBJ2-2 and V is TRBV4-1; 10 bases align to TRBD1. The sample consisted of naive CD4+ T cells sorted from blood. Indicated subset: CD45RA+ positively selected. The sequence was obtained from a man between 18 and 29 years old in good health. The CDR3 loop reads CASSQGQGALTGELFF. The CDR3 DNA reads TGCGCCAGCAGCCAAGGACAGGGGGCGCTCACCGGGGAGCTGTTTTTT.